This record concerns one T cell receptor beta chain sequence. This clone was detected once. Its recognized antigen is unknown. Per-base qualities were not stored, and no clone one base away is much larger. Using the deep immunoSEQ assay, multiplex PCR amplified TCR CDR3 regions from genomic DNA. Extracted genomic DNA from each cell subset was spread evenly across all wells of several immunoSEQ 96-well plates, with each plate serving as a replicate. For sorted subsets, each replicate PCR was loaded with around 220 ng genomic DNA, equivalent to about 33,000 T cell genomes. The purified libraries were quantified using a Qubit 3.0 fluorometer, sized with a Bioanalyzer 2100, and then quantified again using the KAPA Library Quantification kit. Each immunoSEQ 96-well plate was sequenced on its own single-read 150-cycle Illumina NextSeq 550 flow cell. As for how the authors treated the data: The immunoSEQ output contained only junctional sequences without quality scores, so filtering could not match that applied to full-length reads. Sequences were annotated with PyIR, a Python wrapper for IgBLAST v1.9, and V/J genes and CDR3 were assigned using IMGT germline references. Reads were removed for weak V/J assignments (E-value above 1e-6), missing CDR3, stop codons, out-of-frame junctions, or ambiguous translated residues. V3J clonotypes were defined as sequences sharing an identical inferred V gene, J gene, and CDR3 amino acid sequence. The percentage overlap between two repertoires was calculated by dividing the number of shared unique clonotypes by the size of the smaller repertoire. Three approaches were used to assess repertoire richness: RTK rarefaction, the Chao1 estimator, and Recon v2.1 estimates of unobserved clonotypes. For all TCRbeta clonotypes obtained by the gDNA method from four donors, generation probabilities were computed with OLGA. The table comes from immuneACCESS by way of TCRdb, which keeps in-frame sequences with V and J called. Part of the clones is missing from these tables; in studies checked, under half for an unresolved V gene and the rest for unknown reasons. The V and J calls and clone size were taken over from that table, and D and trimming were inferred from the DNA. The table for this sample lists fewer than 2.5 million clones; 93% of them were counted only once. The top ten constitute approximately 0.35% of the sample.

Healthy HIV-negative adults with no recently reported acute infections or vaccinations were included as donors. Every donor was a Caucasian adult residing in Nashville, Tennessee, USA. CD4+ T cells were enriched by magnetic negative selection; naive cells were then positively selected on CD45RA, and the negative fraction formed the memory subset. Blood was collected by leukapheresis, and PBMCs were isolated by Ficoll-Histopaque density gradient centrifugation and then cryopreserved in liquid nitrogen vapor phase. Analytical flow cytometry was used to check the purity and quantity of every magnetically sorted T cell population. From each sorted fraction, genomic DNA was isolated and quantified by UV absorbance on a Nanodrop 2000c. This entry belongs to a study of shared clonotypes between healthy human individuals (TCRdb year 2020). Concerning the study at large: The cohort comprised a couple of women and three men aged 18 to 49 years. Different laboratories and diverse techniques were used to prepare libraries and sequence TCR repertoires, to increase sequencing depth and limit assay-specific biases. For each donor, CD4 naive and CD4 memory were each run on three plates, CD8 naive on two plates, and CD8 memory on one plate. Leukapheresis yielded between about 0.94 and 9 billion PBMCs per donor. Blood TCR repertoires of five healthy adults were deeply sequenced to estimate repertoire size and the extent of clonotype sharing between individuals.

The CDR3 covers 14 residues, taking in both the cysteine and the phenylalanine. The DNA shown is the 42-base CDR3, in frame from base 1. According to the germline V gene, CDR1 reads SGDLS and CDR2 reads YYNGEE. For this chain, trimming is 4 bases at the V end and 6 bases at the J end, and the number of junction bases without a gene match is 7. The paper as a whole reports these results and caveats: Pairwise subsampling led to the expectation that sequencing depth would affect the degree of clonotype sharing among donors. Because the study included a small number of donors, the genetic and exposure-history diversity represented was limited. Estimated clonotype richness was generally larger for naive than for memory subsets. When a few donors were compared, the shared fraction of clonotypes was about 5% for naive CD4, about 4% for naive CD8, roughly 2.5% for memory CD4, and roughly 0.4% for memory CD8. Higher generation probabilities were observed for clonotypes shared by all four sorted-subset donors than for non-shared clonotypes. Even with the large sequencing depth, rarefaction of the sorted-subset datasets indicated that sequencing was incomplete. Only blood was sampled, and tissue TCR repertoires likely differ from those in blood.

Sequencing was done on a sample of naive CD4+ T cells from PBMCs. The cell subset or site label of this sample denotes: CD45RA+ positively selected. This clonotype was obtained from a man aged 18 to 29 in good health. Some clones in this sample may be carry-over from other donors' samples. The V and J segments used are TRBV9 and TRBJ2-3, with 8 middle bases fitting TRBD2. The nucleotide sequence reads TGTGCCAGCAGCAGCGGGAGTGAAGGGGATACGCAGTATTTT. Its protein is CASSSGSEGDTQYF.